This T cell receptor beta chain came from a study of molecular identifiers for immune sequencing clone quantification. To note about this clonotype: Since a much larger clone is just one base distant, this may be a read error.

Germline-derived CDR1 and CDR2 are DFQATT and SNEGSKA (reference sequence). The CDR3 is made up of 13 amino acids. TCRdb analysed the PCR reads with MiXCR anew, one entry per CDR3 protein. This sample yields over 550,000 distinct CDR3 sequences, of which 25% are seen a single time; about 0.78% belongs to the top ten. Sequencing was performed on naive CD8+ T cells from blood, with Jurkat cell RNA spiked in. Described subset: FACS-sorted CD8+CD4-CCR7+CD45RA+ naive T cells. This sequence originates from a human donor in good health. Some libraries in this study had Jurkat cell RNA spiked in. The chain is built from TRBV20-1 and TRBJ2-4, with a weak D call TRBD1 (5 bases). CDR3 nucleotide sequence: TGCAGTGCTTACCAGGGTACCAAAAACAGTCAGTACTTC. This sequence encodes CSAYQGTKNSQYF.